This is a list of T cell receptor beta chains from one sample in a study of blood T cells in healthy people across ages. TCRdb analysed the 5' RACE reads with MiXCR anew, one entry per CDR3 protein. The sample gives fewer than 1.5 million distinct CDR3 sequences, about 43% of which show up once; 7% to 9.5% is in the top ten. Sequenced material: blood. The source of these receptors is a woman between 18 and 30 years old in good health. Each CDR3 is given with its conserved first and last residue.

V	J	CDR3
TRBV12-3/TRBV12-4	TRBJ1-5	CASNQGAGQPQHF
TRBV3-1	TRBJ2-7	CASSQDRALAGGRYEQYF
TRBV15	TRBJ1-5	CATSRDLGQNQPQHF
TRBV7-9	TRBJ2-6	CASSLRTREGNVLTF
TRBV20-1	TRBJ2-7	CSARDPGVGWEQYF
TRBV9	TRBJ1-5	CASSAGQGGSQPQHF
TRBV20-1	TRBJ2-1	CSASQPGLADYNEQFF
TRBV29-1	TRBJ1-2	CSLGQGYGYTF
TRBV19	NA	CASSMGWGGEQYF
TRBV7-9	TRBJ2-7	CASSLGQGDEQYF
TRBV10-2	TRBJ1-5	CASKLEGLSNQPQHF
TRBV6-5	TRBJ2-5	CASNRLAGVMETQYF
TRBV4-1	TRBJ1-2	CASSQETGTGGDGYTF
TRBV4-1	TRBJ2-2	CASSRTTGSSVGGELFF
TRBV3-1	TRBJ2-7	CASSQAVAGGYEQYF
TRBV7-9	TRBJ2-1	CASSTSGGPTYNEQFF
TRBV7-2	TRBJ1-2	CASSVNREGYTF
TRBV14	TRBJ2-1	CASSQNSGSGYNEQFF
TRBV15	TRBJ2-1	CATSRDGSGLNEQFF
TRBV7-9	TRBJ1-2	CASSLVTGYYGYTF
TRBV10-3	TRBJ2-7	CAISDSSTPYEQYF
TRBV3-1	TRBJ2-7	CASSQSRTPSDHEQYF
TRBV6-2/TRBV6-3	TRBJ2-1	CASQSGRIHNEQFF
TRBV6-1	TRBJ2-7	CASDSGQKNYEQYF
TRBV6-1	TRBJ1-1	CASSEWGTEAFF
TRBV28	TRBJ2-7	CASSDQIDTGTGVNNEQYF
TRBV10-3	TRBJ2-5	CASGTGEETQYF
TRBV3-1	TRBJ2-2	CASSHPEGTGGRGELFF
TRBV28	TRBJ2-3	CASSTGTGGGTQYF
TRBV5-6	TRBJ2-3	CASSFGLVADTQYF
TRBV20-1	TRBJ2-1	CSASLGGGNEQFF
TRBV9	TRBJ2-7	CASSVGSGGAGSSYEQYF
TRBV20-1	TRBJ1-1	CSASQGMTEAFF
TRBV29-1	TRBJ1-1	CSVEDRAGKAFF
TRBV12-3/TRBV12-4	TRBJ2-7	CASSLGGTQNYEQYF
TRBV4-1	TRBJ1-1	CASSQDGLAAREAFF
TRBV5-4	TRBJ2-5	CASTSSTASGGQETQYF
TRBV12-3/TRBV12-4	TRBJ2-7	CASSYSDRADEQYF
TRBV10-3	TRBJ2-7	CAISEPGQGGEQYF